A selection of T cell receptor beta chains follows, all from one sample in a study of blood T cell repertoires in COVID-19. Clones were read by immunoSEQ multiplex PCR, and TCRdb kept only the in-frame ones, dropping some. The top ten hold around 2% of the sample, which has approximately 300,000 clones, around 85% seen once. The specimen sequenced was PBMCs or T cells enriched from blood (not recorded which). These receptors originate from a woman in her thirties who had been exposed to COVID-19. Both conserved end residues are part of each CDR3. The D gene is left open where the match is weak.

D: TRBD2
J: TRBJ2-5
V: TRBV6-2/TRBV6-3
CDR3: CASSYVASGRRETQYF
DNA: TGTGCCAGCAGTTACGTCGCTAGCGGGAGAAGAGAGACCCAGTACTTC

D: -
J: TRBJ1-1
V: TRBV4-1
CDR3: CASSQGRAGEAFF
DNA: TGCGCCAGCAGCCAAGGCAGGGCCGGTGAAGCTTTCTTT

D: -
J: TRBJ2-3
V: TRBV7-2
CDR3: CASSLFTRLDTDTQYF
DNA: TGTGCCAGCAGCTTATTTACCAGACTAGACACAGATACGCAGTATTTT

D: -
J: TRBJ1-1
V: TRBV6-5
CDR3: CASSYGAATLNTEAFF
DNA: TGTGCCAGCAGTTACGGGGCGGCCACCTTGAACACTGAAGCTTTCTTT

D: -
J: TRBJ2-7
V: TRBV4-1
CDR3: CASSQETSYSSYEQYF
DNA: TGCGCCAGCAGCCAGGAGACTAGTTATTCCTCCTACGAGCAGTACTTC

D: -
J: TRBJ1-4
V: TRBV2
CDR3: CASSYGQINEKLFF
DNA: TGTGCCAGCAGCTACGGACAGATTAATGAAAAACTGTTTTTT

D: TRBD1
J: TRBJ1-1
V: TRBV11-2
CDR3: CASSLGQGATEAFF
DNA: TGTGCCAGCAGCCTCGGACAGGGGGCCACTGAAGCTTTCTTT

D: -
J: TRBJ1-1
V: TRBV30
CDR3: CAWSVLRSAMNTEAFF
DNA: TGTGCCTGGAGTGTACTAAGGTCCGCGATGAACACTGAAGCTTTCTTT

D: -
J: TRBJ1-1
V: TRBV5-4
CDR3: CASSEAGMNTEAFF
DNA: TGTGCCAGCAGTGAGGCAGGGATGAACACTGAAGCTTTCTTT

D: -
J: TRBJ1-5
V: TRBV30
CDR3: CAWTRGYNQPQHF
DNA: TGTGCCTGGACTAGGGGATACAATCAGCCCCAGCATTTT

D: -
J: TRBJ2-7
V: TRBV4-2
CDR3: CASSQADQGLIYEQYF
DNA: TGTGCCAGCAGCCAAGCAGACCAGGGGCTCATATACGAGCAGTACTTC